Shown below are 24 T cell receptor beta chains from a single sample sequenced in a study of T cells in Graves' hyperthyroidism and ophthalmopathy. The TCR beta CDR3 regions underwent amplification using RNA transcripts as the source. The HTBI primer set drove a first-round RT-PCR of the TCR CDR3. TCRdb ran MiXCR on the multiplex PCR reads and lists one entry per CDR3 protein. The sample lists about 640,000 distinct CDR3 sequences, around 21% occurring once. Input material: blood. These receptor sequences come from a man under 40 with Graves' ophthalmopathy.

This clonotype was seen ten or more times. The rearrangement links TRBV7-3 to TRBJ2-1; a weak D match, TRBD1 (6 bases). CDR3 size: 15 residues. V lost 0 bases, J lost 6 bases, and 12 bases lay in between. The V gene's germline CDR1 is SGHTA and CDR2 FQGTGA. The CDR3 coding sequence is TGTGCCAGCAGCTTAACACCGGGACAAGTCAATGAGCAGTTCTTC. Translation gives CASSLTPGQVNEQFF.

This clonotype came up a few times. The chain links TRBV3-1 to TRBJ2-3, with 8 bases identical to TRBD1. The germline V gene encodes CDR1 LGHDT and CDR2 YNNKEL (reference sequence). Trimming took 1 base from V and 2 from J; bases not matched to a gene: 5. The CDR3 totals 16 residues. In nucleotides, the CDR3 is TGTGCCAGCAGCCAAGGTGGGACAGGTTACACAGATACGCAGTATTTT. This encodes CASSQGGTGYTDTQYF.

Details on this clonotype: One base away lies a much larger clone, so this may be a sequencing read error. The chain combines TRBV11-1 with TRBJ2-5; TRBD1 agrees at 7 bases. The CDR3 spans 14 residues. The V gene end was trimmed by 8 bases and the J gene end by 2 bases; junction bases not matched to a gene: 8. The germline V gene has CDR1 SGHAT and CDR2 FQDESV (reference sequence). CDR3 loop: CASGPRDRQETQYF. CDR3 bases: TGTGCCAGCGGCCCCCGGGACAGACAAGAGACCCAGTACTTC.

The genes are TRBV5-1 and TRBJ1-5; possible D gene TRBD1, 5 bases. The CDR3 is 15 amino acids. Looked up from germline, CDR1 is SGHRS and CDR2 is YFSETQ. V lost 4 bases and J 3 bases, leaving 14 bases between the germline ends. This chain's CDR3 is CASSPTVGTNQPQHF. The CDR3 DNA follows: TGCGCCAGCAGCCCCACAGTTGGGACCAATCAGCCCCAGCATTTT.

The V call is TRBV6-1, the J call TRBJ2-4, with 11 bases aligning to TRBD2. The CDR3 extends over 15 amino acids. Germline V gene sequence: CDR1 MNHNS, CDR2 SASEGT. V shed 4 bases, J shed 7 bases, and the junction held 6 bases outside the gene matches. Written as DNA, the CDR3 is TGTGCCAGCAGTGCCGGGACTAGCGGTTGGAACATTCAGTACTTC. This encodes CASSAGTSGWNIQYF.

This sequence joins TRBV5-1 and TRBJ2-2; D is perhaps TRBD1 or TRBD2 (6 bases each). Trimming shortened V by 5 bases and J by 4 bases, and 15 bases separated the two germline ends. CDR1 is SGHRS, CDR2 YFSETQ, per germline. CDR3 length equals 15 residues. CDR3 region: CASREGHQSTGELFF. In DNA, the CDR3 is TGCGCCAGCAGGGAGGGACACCAAAGCACCGGGGAGCTGTTTTTT.

The chain uses TRBV24-1 and TRBJ2-3; no firm D call. The CDR3 runs to 12 residues. The V gene lost 6 bases and the J gene lost 0 bases, with 3 bases spanning the gap. The V gene's germline CDR1 is KGHDR and CDR2 SFDVKD. The CDR3 here is CATSSSTDTQYF. DNA of the CDR3: TGTGCCACCAGTTCAAGCACAGATACGCAGTATTTT.

The V and J genes are TRBV20-1 and TRBJ2-1, with 10 positions matching TRBD1. Trimming removed 6 bases from V and 3 bases from J; junction bases left unmatched: 11. Germline CDR1 reads DFQATT; CDR2 reads SNEGSKA (reference sequence). This CDR3 spans 16 amino acids. CDR3 amino acids: CSATSTTGGSYNEQFF. The CDR3 nucleotides read TGCAGTGCCACTTCTACGACAGGGGGCAGCTACAATGAGCAGTTCTTC.

CDR3 protein: CASSLPGTGVGETQYF. The CDR3 nucleotides are TGTGCCAGCAGTTTACCCGGGACAGGGGTGGGTGAGACCCAGTACTTC. The chain is built from TRBV28 and TRBJ2-5, with 10 bases matching TRBD1. The V and J ends lost 2 bases and 5 bases, in that order; junction bases with no gene match: 8. Germline CDR1 reads MDHEN; CDR2 reads SYDVKM. The CDR3 extends over 16 amino acids.

The sample holds many counts of this clonotype. This chain connects TRBV12-3 or TRBV12-4 to TRBJ1-1, with D tentatively TRBD1 (6 bases). The CDR3 loop spans 12 amino acids. Between the trimmed V and J ends, which lost 5 bases and 11 bases, there was a span of 15 bases. CDR3 loop: CASSTNPQGAFF. CDR3 DNA: TGTGCCAGCAGTACGAATCCCCAGGGGGCTTTCTTT.

The gene calls are TRBV29-1 and TRBJ2-7; 8 positions agree with TRBD1. The V gene's germline CDR1 is SQVTM and CDR2 ANQGSEA. V lost 6 bases and J lost 3; bases outside the gene matches: 7. The CDR3 length is 13 residues. CDR3 DNA sequence: TGCAGCGTACGACGGACAGGGAACTACGAGCAGTACTTC. This translates into CSVRRTGNYEQYF.

In its sample, this clonotype was seen a few times. The J gene is TRBJ1-6, the V gene TRBV6-5; D gene uncertain. The CDR3 runs 19 residues. From germline, CDR1 is MNHEY and CDR2 SVGAGI. V lost 0 bases and J lost 0, with 15 bases in between. This CDR3 is CASSYSKGLAFSYNSPLHF. The DNA of the CDR3 is TGTGCCAGCAGTTACTCGAAAGGCTTGGCATTCTCCTATAATTCACCCCTCCACTTT.

This clonotype appeared many times. The V and J genes are TRBV11-2 and TRBJ2-1; 8 bases agree with TRBD2. Per germline, CDR1 SGHAT and CDR2 FQNNGV. Unmatched junction bases numbered 0, after V lost 0 bases and J lost 5 bases. The length of the CDR3 is 14 residues. Here the CDR3 DNA reads TGTGCCAGCAGCTTAGAACTAGCGGACAATGAGCAGTTCTTC. The encoded protein is CASSLELADNEQFF.

The V call is TRBV7-8, the J call TRBJ2-5; D uncertain. The CDR3 runs 12 residues. Germline values: CDR1 SGHVS, CDR2 FQNEAQ. Between the trimmed V and J ends, which lost 3 bases and 5 bases, there was a span of 7 bases. The CDR3 DNA sequence: TGTGCCAGCAGCTTCTTCGGGGAGACCCAGTACTTC. It translates to CASSFFGETQYF.

This clonotype was seen a handful of times. This chain joins TRBV10-3 and TRBJ2-2; 11 bases align to TRBD2. The germline CDR1 and CDR2 sequences are ENHRY and SYGVKD. This CDR3 region has 17 residues. J lost 1 base, V lost 7 bases, and 8 bases had no gene match. In nucleotides, the CDR3 is TGTGCCATCAAGGAGGTAGCGGGAGGGTGGAACACCGGGGAGCTGTTTTTT. Amino acid sequence: CAIKEVAGGWNTGELFF.

This clonotype was found many times. The genes are TRBV30 and TRBJ2-7, with TRBD1 identical over 9 bases. The CDR3 covers 14 residues. The germline CDR1 and CDR2 sequences are GTSNPN and SVGIG (reference sequence). J lost 7 bases, V lost 5 bases, and 12 bases had no gene match. The CDR3 sequence is CAWDAGTGPKEQYF. CDR3 nucleotides: TGTGCCTGGGACGCGGGGACAGGGCCTAAGGAGCAGTACTTC. Supplemented by reference TRBV30 and TRBJ2-7, the full variable domain reads SQTIHQWPATLVQPVGSPLSLECTVEGTSNPNLYWYRQAAGRGLQLLFYSVGIGQISSEVPQNLSASRPQDRQFILSSKKLLLSDSGFYLCAWDAGTGPKEQYFGPGTRLTVT.

J is TRBJ2-7 and V is TRBV7-9, with 14 bases lining up with TRBD2. CDR1 is SEHNR, CDR2 FQNEAQ, per germline (reference sequence). This CDR3 comprises 18 residues. V was pared by 2 bases and J by 4 bases, with 10 bases of the junction left unmatched. The DNA for the CDR3 is TGTGCCAGCAGCTTACGTATCGGGACTAGCGGGAGCGTTTACGAGCAGTACTTC. It specifies CASSLRIGTSGSVYEQYF.

This clonotype was found once. This clone may be a read error of a much larger clone one base away. The chain carries TRBV3-1 and TRBJ2-2; D is ambiguous. Trimming cost V 3 bases and J 7 bases, with 12 bases left between them. This CDR3 region has 14 residues. Germline V gene lookup returns CDR1 LGHDT and CDR2 YNNKEL (reference sequence). The CDR3 nucleotides are TGTGCCAGCAGCCATGAGTCCGATGGCGGGGAGCTGTTTTTT. This sequence encodes CASSHESDGGELFF.

The chain employs TRBV4-2 and TRBJ2-7, with TRBD2 matching 12 bases. Germline CDR1 reads LGHNA; CDR2 reads YNFKEQ. The CDR3 covers 16 residues. After removal of 0 bases from V and 5 bases from J, the junction contained 5 bases not matched to a gene. CDR3 DNA: TGTGCCAGCAGCCAAGATTGGACTAGCGGGAATCACGAGCAGTACTTC. It specifies CASSQDWTSGNHEQYF.

There are many counts of this clonotype. The rearrangement joins TRBV28 to TRBJ2-1; 10 nucleotides line up with TRBD1. Germline CDR1 MDHEN, CDR2 SYDVKM. The CDR3 sequence is 16 residues long. V shed 6 bases, J shed 3 bases, and the junction held 8 bases outside the gene matches. The CDR3 is CASSHGTGVLYNEQFF. CDR3 DNA: TGTGCCAGCAGCCACGGGACAGGGGTCCTCTACAATGAGCAGTTCTTC.

This chain uses TRBV12-3 or TRBV12-4 with TRBJ2-2; TRBD1 or TRBD2 may be the D gene (5 bases each). V lost 3 bases to trimming and J lost 4 bases, with 15 bases between them. There are 16 residues in the CDR3. Written as DNA, the CDR3 is TGTGCCAGCAGTTTTTCTGCGTGGGACGTCACCGGGGAGCTGTTTTTT. It translates to CASSFSAWDVTGELFF.

The gene calls are TRBV30 and TRBJ2-1; 9 nucleotides line up with TRBD2. Germline trimming cut 1 base from V and 5 bases from J; bases unmatched to any gene: 3. Germline loops: CDR1 GTSNPN, CDR2 SVGIG (reference sequence). The CDR3 contains 14 residues. For the CDR3, the DNA is TGTGCCTGGAGTGGACTAGCGGTCAACAATGAGCAGTTCTTC. It yields the protein CAWSGLAVNNEQFF. Supplemented by reference TRBV30 and TRBJ2-1, the full variable domain reads SQTIHQWPATLVQPVGSPLSLECTVEGTSNPNLYWYRQAAGRGLQLLFYSVGIGQISSEVPQNLSASRPQDRQFILSSKKLLLSDSGFYLCAWSGLAVNNEQFFGPGTRLTVL.

This rearrangement joins TRBV6-1 to TRBJ2-3; the D is unclear. Deletions cut 8 bases from V and 2 bases from J, with 11 bases between. Germline loops: CDR1 MNHNS, CDR2 SASEGT. This CDR3 comprises 13 residues. CDR3 DNA: TGTGCCAGCGTCGGCGTTAACACAGATACGCAGTATTTT. Its protein is CASVGVNTDTQYF.

This clonotype showed up just once. CDR3 sequence (DNA): TGCAGTGTCAGAGGGACTAGCGGGAGGGTCTATGAGCAGTTCTTC. Translated, it gives CSVRGTSGRVYEQFF. The J gene is TRBJ2-1, the V gene TRBV20-1; TRBD2 agrees at 16 bases. The germline V gene encodes CDR1 DFQATT and CDR2 SNEGSKA (reference sequence). This CDR3 contains 15 residues. V lost 7 bases, J lost 8 bases, and 8 bases stayed unmatched.